The TCR beta chain described here comes from a study of T cell responses to AZD1222 COVID-19 vaccine. In the case of this clone: Its antigen remains unknown.

Study results and caveats: The donors showed a predominance of white British ancestry and of females, with possible underestimation of clonal diversity. Regions 160-218 and 743-854 held dominance among vaccine-associated CD4 TCRs, which spanned spike. Nearly half of spike-specific TCRs reportedly target variant regions that are unmutated in the B.1.351 and B.1.1.7 variants.

Second-dose schedules of about 4 or about 12 weeks were combined. Germline CDR1 and CDR2: MGHRA and YSYEKL. This CDR3 is built from 15 residues. After removal of 3 bases from V and 4 bases from J, the junction contained 3 bases not matched to a gene. Produced via immunoSEQ multiplex PCR; TCRdb's table is partial and in-frame only. Of roughly 120,000 clones in the sample, 75% to 90% were seen once. Sequenced here: peripheral blood, sampled 28 days after the second AZD1222 dose. The chain has TRBV4-1 and TRBJ1-5, with 10 bases lining up with TRBD1. This receptor was obtained from an adult who received the AZD1222 COVID-19 vaccine. The CDR3 DNA reads as TGCGCCAGCAGCCAGGCGGGACAGGGGAATCAGCCCCAGCATTTT. This encodes CASSQAGQGNQPQHF.